Listed below are T cell receptor beta chains from one sample, sequenced in a study of T cells in Graves' hyperthyroidism and ophthalmopathy. TCRdb reanalysed the multiplex PCR reads using MiXCR and keeps one entry per CDR3 protein. This sample has a few hundred thousand distinct CDR3 sequences, with about 15% found just once. The specimen was blood. Receptors were obtained from a woman aged 18-29 years with Graves' hyperthyroidism. CDR3s include the opening cysteine and the closing phenylalanine or tryptophan. Each record gives: J gene, D gene, clone size, V gene, CDR3 length, CDR3 protein, CDR3 DNA. A D gene is named only where the DNA matches it firmly. Not all rows give a size; the values are once, few, many and, for expanded clones, a class.

>TRBJ2-7|TRBD1|many|TRBV20-1|15
CSARAGTGGSYEQYF
TGCAGTGCTAGAGCCGGGACAGGGGGCTCCTACGAGCAGTACTTC
>TRBJ2-3|TRBD1|few|TRBV27|14
CASSARQGWDTQYF
TGTGCCAGCAGTGCGCGACAGGGTTGGGATACGCAGTATTTT
>TRBJ2-5|TRBD2|many|TRBV7-3|14
CASSLKAGGETQYF
TGTGCCAGCAGCTTAAAAGCGGGAGGGGAGACCCAGTACTTC
>TRBJ1-1|NA|many|TRBV3-1|12
CASSPGRTEAFF
TGTGCCAGCAGCCCAGGACGAACTGAAGCTTTCTTT
>TRBJ2-3|NA|few|TRBV12-3/TRBV12-4|15
CASSLSPMGTDTQYF
TGTGCCAGCAGTTTGTCACCGATGGGCACAGATACGCAGTATTTT
>TRBJ2-3|NA|many|TRBV5-8|8
CETGEQYF
TGTGAAACAGGCGAGCAGTATTTT
>TRBJ2-2|NA|NA|TRBV6-1|14
CASSIRDGAGELFF
TGTGCCAGCAGTATACGGGACGGGGCCGGGGAGCTGTTTTTT
>TRBJ1-6|NA|few|TRBV10-3|12
CAVQGRNSPLHF
TGTGCCGTACAGGGACGGAATTCACCCCTCCACTTT
>TRBJ2-1|TRBD1|many|TRBV2|15
CASSRDRSIYNEQFF
TGTGCCAGCAGCCGGGACAGAAGTATCTACAATGAGCAGTTCTTC
>TRBJ2-7|NA|many|TRBV5-6|13
CASRPGQSYEQYF
TGTGCCAGCAGACCCGGACAGTCCTACGAGCAGTACTTC
>TRBJ2-5|TRBD1|many|TRBV11-2|14
CASSPSGQTETQYF
TGTGCCAGCAGCCCCTCGGGACAGACGGAGACCCAGTACTTC